This T cell receptor (beta chain) emerged from a study of beta chain features in type 1 diabetes (dated by TCRdb to the late 2010s). Background for the entire study: No differences in mean age, gender distribution, total cell number or subset yield were found between patients and healthy donors. A total of about 100 million sorted cells were examined across all samples, and RNA yield correlated strongly with the number of cells per subset. Regulatory and stem cell-like memory subsets were isolated from only 8 patients and roughly 8 healthy donors, whereas naive and central memory subsets came from all 30 or so donors. The study compared the TCRB repertoires of sorted circulating CD4+ T cell subsets in recently diagnosed type 1 diabetes patients with those in matched healthy donors.

Its CDR3 holds 12 amino acids, cysteine through phenylalanine. The retained sequence is limited to the CDR3, 36 bases, with the frame set at the first base. CDR1 and CDR2, looked up from the germline V gene (reference sequence), are GTSNPN and SVGIG. At the junction V is shortened by 4 bases and J by 0 bases, with 5 bases in between. Overall study results and their limits: PCR might favor shorter templates, but patient and control samples were amplified and corrected together, so any skew would affect both groups equally. Because cDNA was sequenced instead of genomic DNA, highly expressing activated cells could be over-represented, though the groups showed no difference in activation or CD3 levels. The naive, central memory and regulatory TCRB repertoires appeared to resemble one another more closely among patients than among healthy donors. Because the HLA sub-analyses included only small numbers of individuals, any influence of HLA type on TCRB rearrangement was left unresolved. In all four CD4+ subsets, TCRB CDR3 length was moderately but significantly shorter in type 1 diabetes patients. Patients with type 1 diabetes made fewer insertions and deleted more nucleotides at VDJ recombination sites, implying thymic rearrangement abnormalities.

Each donor gave one peripheral blood draw, averaging roughly 120 mL, which was collected into heparinised tubes. A BD FACSAria II and a panel including CD45RO, CCR7, CD25, CD127, CD95 and CD27 were used to sort naive, central memory, regulatory and stem cell-like memory CD4+ T cells. Purity was above 95% for every sorted population. PBMCs were isolated immediately by Lymphoprep density gradient centrifugation and stained directly without culture. So that batch effects would be minimized, each experiment stained and sorted samples in pairs, pairing one healthy donor with one patient. The entire isolated RNA was reverse transcribed using the High Capacity cDNA Reverse Transcription Kit, and thus expressed TCRB transcripts were sequenced. Deep immunoSEQ sequencing was performed on naive, central memory and regulatory T cell samples, with an average of roughly 3.3 million total reads per sample. Sorted cells were lysed in RLT buffer, and RNA was extracted using DNase-treated RNeasy Micro or Mini kits according to cell number. Each cell subset was processed on its own to prevent cross-contamination, while patient and healthy donor samples were processed together. The immunoSEQ multiplex PCR was used to amplify TCRB sequences from cDNA, generating 87-bp fragments that spanned the CDR3 region. The amplicons were sequenced using the Illumina HiSeq platform. The authors' pipeline ran thus. PCR bias was corrected computationally using synthetic template baselines, and reads within Hamming distance 2 were collapsed, with unmergeable singletons discarded. Reads were aligned against IMGT to assign V, D and J genes, CDR3 length and insertions or deletions at six rearrangement sites. Within each subset, clonotype counts were normalized to sorted cell number, after which true diversity and Gini coefficients were computed with the tcR R package. Repertoire sharing was quantified using the overlap coefficient calculated on TCRB nucleotide sequences. Out-of-frame TCRB sequences from naive cells were analyzed as a proxy for the pre-selection repertoire. The table comes from immuneACCESS by way of TCRdb, which keeps in-frame sequences with V and J called. Part of the clones is missing from these tables; in studies checked, under half for an unresolved V gene and the rest for unknown reasons. V and J calls and clone size are as listed in that table; D and trimming were resolved from the DNA. In all, the sample holds nearly 250,000 clones, and roughly two thirds of those were seen once. The top ten hold 0.053% of the sample.

Concerning this clone: This receptor's antigen is unknown. No much larger clonotype is one base removed from it; base qualities were not supplied. The identical CDR3 is also encoded by other nucleotide sequences in the sample.

The receptor was isolated from a man between 25 and 39 years old in good health. The sequencing sample was made of naive CD4+ T cells from blood. What this sample's cell subset or site label stands for: true naive CD4+ T cells. The rearrangement joined TRBV30 to TRBJ2-3, with the D gene call left open. Here is the DNA: TGTGCCTGGACAGCTAGCACAGATACGCAGTATTTT. Protein translation: CAWTASTDTQYF.